Presented here are 10 T cell receptor beta chains from one specimen sequenced in a study of blood T cells in healthy people across ages. Sample-barcoded 5' priming and a J-beta primer mix drove a second PCR of roughly 6 to 12 cycles. MiXCR, run by TCRdb on the 5' RACE reads, gives a single entry per CDR3 protein. The sample records approximately 960,000 distinct CDR3 sequences, almost 30% being singletons. A further study also used this sample, focusing on T cells of mothers and their children.

The sequencing sample was made of blood. These receptors originate from a woman between 35 and 50 years old in good health.

Points on this clonotype: The CDR3 does not end in the conserved phenylalanine or tryptophan, so this is likely a read error. The CDR3: CSARTSGRADTQYL. In DNA, the CDR3 is TGCAGTGCACGGACTAGCGGGCGGGCAGATACGCAGTATCTT. The chain joins TRBV20-1 to TRBJ2-3; 11 bases match TRBD2. CDR1 is DFQATT, CDR2 SNEGSKA, per germline (reference sequence). This CDR3 region has 14 residues. J lost 4 bases, V lost 6 bases, and 6 bases had no gene match.

This clonotype was detected a few times. A junction boundary mismatches the germline segment, possibly from a read error. The gene calls are TRBV5-1 and TRBJ2-1; D remains ambiguous. Germline V gene data show CDR1 as SGHRS and CDR2 as YFSETQ. This CDR3 is 15 amino acids long. CDR3 amino acids: CTSSLGGFSSSEQFF. The CDR3 DNA follows: TGCACCAGCAGCTTGGGTGGCTTCTCAAGTAGTGAGCAGTTCTTC.

The J gene is TRBJ2-3, the V gene TRBV7-8; 10 bases agree with TRBD1. This CDR3 region has 16 residues. Germline CDR1 SGHVS, CDR2 FQNEAQ. V lost 5 bases and J lost 3; bases outside the gene matches: 8. The CDR3 region has the DNA TGTGCCAGCAGCGTACGGGACAGGGGTGGTACAGATACGCAGTATTTT. It codes for CASSVRDRGGTDTQYF. Together with reference TRBV7-8 and TRBJ2-3, the CDR3 gives the full variable domain: GAGVSQSPRYKVAKRGQDVALRCDPISGHVSLFWYQQALGQGPEFLTYFQNEAQLDKSGLPSDRFFAERPEGSVSTLKIQRTQQEDSAVYLCASSVRDRGGTDTQYFGPGTRLTVL.

This clonotype was seen at least ten times. The V and J genes are TRBV7-9 and TRBJ1-2, with TRBD1 identical over 7 bases. Germline V gene sequence: CDR1 SEHNR, CDR2 FQNEAQ (reference sequence). This CDR3 is built from 14 residues. Trimming removed 7 bases from V and 6 bases from J; junction bases left unmatched: 11. CDR3 DNA: TGTGCCAGCAATCGCAGACAGGGAGATAATGGCTACACCTTC. Translated: CASNRRQGDNGYTF.

This chain links TRBV28 with TRBJ1-2, with 7 bases lining up with TRBD1. The CDR3 consists of 13 residues. Unmatched junction bases numbered 5, after V lost 6 bases and J lost 4 bases. Per the germline V gene, CDR1 is MDHEN and CDR2 is SYDVKM. The CDR3 here is CASSIDRAYGYTF. In DNA, the CDR3 is TGTGCCAGCAGCATAGACAGGGCCTATGGCTACACCTTC.

The rearrangement links TRBV5-5 to TRBJ2-7, with 10 bases identical to TRBD1. Looked up from germline, CDR1 is SGHKS and CDR2 is YYEKEE (reference sequence). CDR3 size: 13 residues. The V gene end was trimmed by 4 bases and the J gene end by 6 bases; junction bases not matched to a gene: 4. CDR3 residues: CASSVDRGSEQYF. The DNA for the CDR3 is TGTGCCAGCAGCGTGGACAGGGGGAGCGAGCAGTACTTC.

Only a few counts were recorded for this clonotype. V usage is TRBV13 and J usage is TRBJ1-2, with a possible D match to TRBD1 (6 bases). This CDR3 is 14 amino acids long. V was cut by 7 bases and J by 6 bases, with 18 bases left in between. Germline CDR1 and CDR2: PRHDT and FYEKMQ (reference sequence). The CDR3 here is CASKISGALDGYTF. CDR3 in DNA: TGTGCCAGCAAGATCTCAGGGGCTCTCGATGGCTACACCTTC.

The V call is TRBV6-1, the J call TRBJ1-2; perhaps TRBD1 as D (5 bases). Germline V gene lookup returns CDR1 MNHNS and CDR2 SASEGT. The CDR3 runs to 13 residues. V was pared by 0 bases and J by 7 bases, with 9 bases between. The CDR3 DNA is TGTGCCAGCAGTGAAGCCGGGACGCGTGGCTACACCTTC. This gives the protein CASSEAGTRGYTF.

The chain links TRBV4-1 to TRBJ2-7, with 7 bases aligning to TRBD1. This CDR3 spans 14 amino acids. V shed 7 bases, J shed 4 bases, and the junction held 10 bases outside the gene matches. Germline CDR1 reads MGHRA; CDR2 reads YSYEKL. Here the CDR3 reads CASNVRDRSYEQYF. CDR3 coding DNA: TGCGCCAGCAACGTCCGGGACAGATCATACGAGCAGTACTTC.

This clonotype came up once. This may come from a read error, since a much larger clone is one base off. The CDR3 coding sequence is TGTGCCTGGGGGGAGGGGTTAGCCAAAAACATTCAGTACTTC. It translates to CAWGEGLAKNIQYF. V is TRBV30 and J is TRBJ2-4, with 7 bases that match TRBD2. The V and J ends lost 5 bases and 0 bases, in that order; junction bases with no gene match: 4. This CDR3 spans 14 amino acids. The V gene's germline CDR1 is GTSNPN and CDR2 SVGIG (reference sequence).